The 23 T cell receptor beta chains below come from one sample, sequenced in a study of cytotoxic CD8 clonotypes in ibrutinib-treated CLL. Only in-frame clones appear in the TCRdb table, and some are missing; sequencing was by immunoSEQ multiplex PCR. This sample carries about 150,000 clones, approximately 81% of them seen once, and the ten largest clones take over 10%. This specimen was PBMCs, taken after 12 months of ibrutinib treatment. These receptors originate from a human donor with chronic lymphocytic leukemia.

The V gene is TRBV9, the J gene TRBJ2-5; TRBD1 matches at 8 bases. J gave up 0 bases and V 0 bases, and 10 bases lay outside the gene matches. The CDR3 covers 18 residues. Germline lookup yields CDR1 SGDLS and CDR2 YYNGEE. CDR3 region: CASSVGGGTGKYQETQYF. CDR3 nucleotides: TGTGCCAGCAGCGTAGGAGGGGGGACAGGAAAGTACCAAGAGACCCAGTACTTC.

The genes are TRBV19 and TRBJ2-7, with 11 bases lining up with TRBD2. V lost 5 bases to trimming and J lost 1 base; unmatched junction nucleotides: 10. Germline CDR1 LNHDA, CDR2 SQIVND (reference sequence). The CDR3 length is 17 residues. The CDR3 region is CASSFLPTSGTSYEQYF. CDR3 bases: TGTGCCAGTAGTTTCCTTCCGACTAGCGGGACGTCCTACGAGCAGTACTTC.

The chain recombines TRBV7-6 with TRBJ1-2; a possible D gene is TRBD1 (6 bases). The V and J ends lost 5 bases and 4 bases respectively, with 17 bases between them. From germline, CDR1 is SGHVS and CDR2 FNYEAQ. This CDR3 has 15 amino acids. This CDR3 is CASSNLLGQTYGYTF. In DNA form, the CDR3 reads TGTGCCAGCAGCAACCTCCTCGGACAGACCTATGGCTACACCTTC.

CDR3 in DNA: TGTGCCAGCAGCTGGTCCACCGGGGAGCTGTTTTTT. As protein: CASSWSTGELFF. V is TRBV7-6 and J is TRBJ2-2; no firm D call. The germline V and J ends were trimmed by 4 bases and 4 bases, with 4 bases remaining between them. The CDR3 loop spans 12 amino acids. CDR1 SGHVS and CDR2 FNYEAQ come from the germline V gene.

This clone was counted once. This chain joins TRBV27 and TRBJ2-7, with 8 nucleotides matching TRBD2. V shed 5 bases and J 2 bases; nucleotides not matched to a gene: 8. In germline, CDR1 is MNHEY, CDR2 SMNVEV (reference sequence). The CDR3 has 15 amino acids. This CDR3 reads CASSLLAERPYEQYF. DNA of the CDR3: TGTGCCAGCAGTCTACTAGCGGAACGCCCCTACGAGCAGTACTTC.

The V and J genes are TRBV7-2 and TRBJ1-4; D might be TRBD1 (6 bases). The CDR3 is 15 residues long. V was pared by 8 bases and J by 3 bases, with 16 bases between. In germline, CDR1 is SGHTA, CDR2 FQGNSA. Here the CDR3 reads CASGRGGRANEKLFF. CDR3 nucleotides: TGTGCCAGCGGCCGGGGGGGGCGGGCTAATGAAAAACTGTTTTTT.

The V gene is TRBV4-3, the J gene TRBJ1-5; D not resolved. Germline-derived CDR1 and CDR2 are LGHNA and YSLEER. The CDR3 contains 15 residues. V lost 1 base and J lost 4, with 11 bases in between. The CDR3 DNA sequence: TGCGCCAGCAGCCAAGTTTTTTTAGGTAATCAGCCCCAGCATTTT. The encoded protein is CASSQVFLGNQPQHF.

CDR3 in DNA: TGTGCCAGCAGCCCCCACAATCAGCCCCAGCATTTT. Its translation: CASSPHNQPQHF. The J gene is TRBJ1-5, the V gene TRBV6-5; D gene ambiguous. Germline V lookup: CDR1 MNHEY, CDR2 SVGAGI. This CDR3 comprises 12 residues. Trimming shortened V by 6 bases and J by 3 bases, and 6 bases separated the two germline ends.

The chain employs TRBV4-2 and TRBJ2-1; D unresolved. This CDR3 region has 14 residues. V lost 0 bases, J lost 5 bases, and 8 bases lay in between. Germline values: CDR1 LGHNA, CDR2 YNFKEQ. The DNA of the CDR3 is TGTGCCAGCAGCCAAGATAGGGCACACAATGAGCAGTTCTTC. Protein: CASSQDRAHNEQFF.

V is TRBV4-3 and J is TRBJ2-1; D is possibly TRBD1 (5 bases). Germline lookup yields CDR1 LGHNA and CDR2 YSLEER. Trimming took off 0 bases at V and 8 bases at J, with 11 bases between the two ends. The CDR3 sequence is 14 residues long. The CDR3 sequence is CASSQDALTDEQFF. The CDR3 bases are TGCGCCAGCAGCCAAGATGCACTGACAGATGAGCAGTTCTTC.

Regarding this clone: Other DNA sequences in the same sample also yield this CDR3. This chain connects TRBV5-1 to TRBJ1-3; no definite D call. Trimming pared 0 bases from V and 0 bases from J, leaving 4 bases between. The CDR3 covers 14 residues. Germline CDR1 is SGHRS and CDR2 is YFSETQ. DNA of the CDR3: TGCGCCAGCAGCTTGGTGGGCTCTGGAAACACCATATATTTT. The encoded protein is CASSLVGSGNTIYF.

The chain couples TRBV15 to TRBJ1-1; D not resolved. The V end was cut by 1 base, the J end by 4 bases, with 10 bases between. The CDR3 consists of 14 residues. The germline V gene encodes CDR1 LNHNV and CDR2 YYDKDF (reference sequence). CDR3 nucleotides: TGTGCCACCAGCAGAGCCTCGAGTGGCACTGAAGCTTTCTTT. Its translation: CATSRASSGTEAFF. Together with reference TRBV15 and TRBJ1-1, the CDR3 gives the full variable domain: DAMVIQNPRYQVTQFGKPVTLSCSQTLNHNVMYWYQQKSSQAPKLLFHYYDKDFNNEADTPDNFQSRRPNTSFCFLDIRSPGLGDTAMYLCATSRASSGTEAFFGQGTRLTVV.

The gene calls are TRBV7-8 and TRBJ2-7, with 9 bases matching TRBD2. The CDR3 length is 16 residues. Trimming at V came to 7 bases and at J to 0 bases, leaving 10 bases not matched to a gene. Germline V gene lookup returns CDR1 SGHVS and CDR2 FQNEAQ. CDR3 region: CASTPIAGAISYEQYF. The CDR3 bases are TGTGCCAGCACCCCGATAGCGGGAGCCATCTCCTACGAGCAGTACTTC.

J is TRBJ2-7 and V is TRBV27, with TRBD1 identical over 10 bases. There are 15 residues in the CDR3. Germline trimming cut 2 bases from V and 9 bases from J; bases unmatched to any gene: 10. Germline-derived CDR1 and CDR2 are MNHEY and SMNVEV (reference sequence). CDR3 residues: CASSLQRTGGTGQYF. In nucleotides, the CDR3 is TGTGCCAGCAGTTTACAGAGGACAGGGGGGACAGGGCAGTACTTC.

This chain connects TRBV6-6 to TRBJ1-1; D is unclear. The CDR3 totals 14 residues. The V and J ends lost 0 bases and 6 bases respectively, with 11 bases between them. Germline CDR1 and CDR2: MNHNY and SVGAGI (reference sequence). The CDR3 region is CASSYSIGRAEAFF. CDR3 bases: TGTGCCAGCAGTTACTCGATAGGTCGTGCTGAAGCTTTCTTT.

The chain has TRBV5-4 and TRBJ2-7; D unclear. Trimming shortened V by 3 bases and J by 6 bases, and 13 bases separated the two germline ends. This CDR3 comprises 13 residues. Germline assignment: CDR1 SGHNT and CDR2 YYREEE (reference sequence). The CDR3 is CASSSWVGSEQYF. The CDR3 DNA reads as TGTGCCAGCAGCTCATGGGTAGGCAGCGAGCAGTACTTC.

The chain is built from TRBV9 and TRBJ1-1, with TRBD1 matching 9 bases. CDR3 size: 16 residues. Losses at the gene ends were 0 bases for V and 1 base for J; bases not matched to a gene: 4. Germline CDR1 SGDLS, CDR2 YYNGEE. The CDR3 nucleotides read TGTGCCAGCAGCGTAGGGTGGGGACAGGGGAACACTGAAGCTTTCTTT. Translating gives CASSVGWGQGNTEAFF.

This clone was detected a few times. The chain recombines TRBV18 with TRBJ2-5, with D possibly matching TRBD2 (5 bases). This CDR3 contains 13 residues. Germline V gene lookup returns CDR1 KGHSH and CDR2 LQKENI. V was shortened by 2 bases and J by 7 bases, with 11 bases between the two germline ends. In DNA form, the CDR3 reads TGTGCCAGCTCACCAGGGAGTTCGGGGACCCAGTACTTC. Protein product: CASSPGSSGTQYF. The full variable domain, its missing parts supplied by reference TRBV18 and TRBJ2-5, is NAGVMQNPRHLVRRRGQEARLRCSPMKGHSHVYWYRQLPEEGLKFMVYLQKENIIDESGMPKERFSAEFPKEGPSILRIQQVVRGDSAAYFCASSPGSSGTQYFGPGTRLLVL.

In nucleotides, the CDR3 is TGCGCCAGCAGCTTGTGGGGACAGGGAGGCTACGAGCAGTACTTC. It specifies CASSLWGQGGYEQYF. This chain links TRBV5-1 with TRBJ2-7; 9 bases agree with TRBD1. Germline CDR1 is SGHRS and CDR2 is YFSETQ. The CDR3 extends over 15 amino acids. V shed 1 base, J shed 3 bases, and the junction held 5 bases outside the gene matches.

V usage is TRBV27 and J usage is TRBJ2-7; tentative D call: TRBD2 (6 bases). Trimming removed 5 bases at V and 4 bases at J, with 12 bases between. The CDR3 covers 13 residues. Germline CDR1 is MNHEY and CDR2 is SMNVEV (reference sequence). This CDR3 is CASSPPTSYEQYF. Here the CDR3 DNA reads TGTGCCAGCAGTCCCCCGACTAGTTACGAGCAGTACTTC.

V and J are TRBV27 and TRBJ2-7; 11 nucleotides line up with TRBD2. This CDR3 region has 15 residues. The J segment lost 3 bases and the V segment lost 3 bases, leaving 4 bases of the junction unmatched. Per germline, CDR1 MNHEY and CDR2 SMNVEV (reference sequence). This CDR3 is CASSFTSGSFYEQYF. CDR3 bases: TGTGCCAGCAGTTTCACTAGCGGGAGTTTCTACGAGCAGTACTTC.

This chain links TRBV19 with TRBJ1-2; D is uncertain. CDR3 size: 12 residues. The V end was cut by 3 bases, the J end by 8 bases, with 10 bases between. Germline-derived CDR1 and CDR2 are LNHDA and SQIVND (reference sequence). CDR3 DNA: TGTGCCAGTAGTATGGCAACTTGGGGCTACACCTTC. It encodes CASSMATWGYTF.

This clone has just a few counts. The chain carries TRBV14 and TRBJ2-7, with a possible D match to TRBD2 (5 bases). The V and J ends lost 1 base and 5 bases respectively, with 15 bases between them. The V gene's germline CDR1 is SGHDN and CDR2 FVKESK. CDR3 length: 15 residues. The CDR3 here is CASSQGLPGLHEQYF. CDR3 coding DNA: TGTGCCAGCAGCCAAGGACTACCGGGCTTACACGAGCAGTACTTC.